The 18 T cell receptor beta chains presented below share a single source sample, sequenced in a study of T-cell memory formation after mild COVID-19. One entry per CDR3 protein, called by TCRdb with MiXCR from the 5' RACE reads. The repertoire holds approximately 580,000 distinct CDR3 sequences, with roughly 20% as singletons. The sample consisted of PBMCs or a T cell subset sorted from them (not recorded which). These receptors came from an adult woman who had mild COVID-19 (a few samples of this study predate the infection). Cell type and time point are not known.

The chain employs TRBV7-9 and TRBJ1-1; a possible D gene is TRBD1 (5 bases). Germline assignment: CDR1 SEHNR and CDR2 FQNEAQ (reference sequence). The CDR3 is made up of 13 amino acids. V lost 4 bases to trimming and J lost 3 bases, with 9 bases between them. Here the CDR3 reads CASSSQGYTEAFF. CDR3 DNA: TGTGCCAGCAGCTCTCAGGGATACACTGAAGCTTTCTTT.

The V and J genes are TRBV19 and TRBJ2-7; D is unresolved. The CDR3 length is 15 residues. Trimming took off 0 bases at V and 1 base at J, with 10 bases between the two ends. Germline CDR1 reads LNHDA; CDR2 reads SQIVND (reference sequence). The CDR3 protein is CASSIELTVSYEQYF. The CDR3 DNA sequence: TGTGCCAGTAGTATAGAGTTAACGGTATCCTACGAGCAGTACTTC.

The rearrangement links TRBV7-7 to TRBJ2-5; unclear D gene. Trimming removed 4 bases at V and 6 bases at J, with 15 bases between. From germline, CDR1 is SSHAT and CDR2 FNYEAQ (reference sequence). This CDR3 spans 14 amino acids. The CDR3 nucleotides read TGTGCCAGCAGCTCAAACCCTGCAGAGAAGACCCAGTACTTC. Translation: CASSSNPAEKTQYF.

V gene TRBV11-2 combines with J gene TRBJ2-4; possibly TRBD1 or TRBD2 for D (6 bases each). This CDR3 has 15 amino acids. CDR1 and CDR2 (germline): SGHAT, FQNNGV. Trimming cost V 5 bases and J 0 bases, with 11 bases left between them. The CDR3 is CASSPGGIAKNIQYF. The DNA of the CDR3 is TGTGCCAGCAGCCCCGGGGGCATAGCCAAAAACATTCAGTACTTC.

This clonotype occurred a few times. The gene calls are TRBV4-2 and TRBJ1-1; TRBD1 matches at 9 bases. CDR3 length equals 15 residues. With 0 bases clipped from V and 4 bases from J, the junction kept 3 bases outside the gene matches. The germline V gene encodes CDR1 LGHNA and CDR2 YNFKEQ. The CDR3 is CASSQDQQGATEAFF. In DNA, the CDR3 is TGTGCCAGCAGCCAAGATCAACAGGGGGCCACTGAAGCTTTCTTT.

This clonotype was seen ten or more times. The chain joins TRBV5-1 to TRBJ2-5, with TRBD2 matching over 14 bases. Looked up from germline, CDR1 is SGHRS and CDR2 is YFSETQ. After removal of 4 bases from V and 9 bases from J, the junction contained 11 bases not matched to a gene. The CDR3 length is 16 residues. For the CDR3, the DNA is TGCGCCAGCAGCCCTCAGGGACTAGCGGGAGATAAGGCCCAGTACTTC. Translating it yields CASSPQGLAGDKAQYF.

In its sample, this clonotype was seen a few times. The chain joins TRBV29-1 to TRBJ2-1, with TRBD2 as a possible D gene (5 bases). The V gene's germline CDR1 is SQVTM and CDR2 ANQGSEA. V dropped 5 bases and J dropped 3 bases, with 11 bases sitting between them. The CDR3 contains 13 residues. The CDR3 DNA reads as TGCAGCGTTCTGGGAGAGGACTACAATGAGCAGTTCTTC. It yields the protein CSVLGEDYNEQFF.

This clonotype has more than one count but fewer than ten. The V gene is TRBV12-3 or TRBV12-4, the J gene TRBJ1-5; no clear D. Trimming stripped 3 bases from V and 5 bases from J, with 8 bases between. The CDR3 sequence is 13 residues long. CDR3: CASSFAGHQPQHF. CDR3 DNA: TGTGCCAGCAGTTTTGCGGGTCATCAGCCCCAGCATTTT.

This clonotype came up a few times. The gene calls are TRBV5-4 and TRBJ1-1; the D is unclear. V was shortened by 1 base and J by 6 bases, with 10 bases between the two germline ends. CDR1 and CDR2 from the germline V gene are SGHNT and YYREEE (reference sequence). The CDR3 has 13 amino acids. The CDR3 is CASSLIMEAEAFF. The CDR3 DNA reads as TGTGCCAGCAGCTTGATCATGGAGGCTGAAGCTTTCTTT. The complete variable domain, with remaining parts taken from reference TRBV5-4 and TRBJ1-1, reads ETGVTQSPTHLIKTRGQQVTLRCSSQSGHNTVSWYQQALGQGPQFIFQYYREEENGRGNFPPRFSGLQFPNYSSELNVNALELDDSALYLCASSLIMEAEAFFGQGTRLTVV.

The chain links TRBV20-1 to TRBJ2-3; 10 bases fit TRBD2. Per the germline V gene, CDR1 is DFQATT and CDR2 is SNEGSKA (reference sequence). The CDR3 is made up of 15 amino acids. V was clipped by 4 bases and J by 1 base; unmatched bases: 5. The CDR3 DNA reads as TGCAGTGCTACCACTAGCGGGGTCGGCACAGATACGCAGTATTTT. Its protein product is CSATTSGVGTDTQYF.

V and J are TRBV10-3 and TRBJ2-1, with 11 bases fitting TRBD2. V trimming: 0 bases; J trimming: 7 bases; junction bases outside the gene matches: 8. Germline values: CDR1 ENHRY, CDR2 SYGVKD. The CDR3 spans 17 residues. CDR3 protein: CAISESALAGGENEQFF. The CDR3 DNA follows: TGTGCCATCAGTGAGTCCGCTCTAGCGGGGGGCGAAAATGAGCAGTTCTTC.

About this clonotype itself: A much larger clone sits a single nucleotide away, making a read error possible. The chain has TRBV7-9 and TRBJ2-3; 10 bases are shared with TRBD2. In germline, CDR1 is SEHNR, CDR2 FQNEAQ (reference sequence). The V and J ends lost 6 bases and 4 bases, in that order; junction bases with no gene match: 4. The CDR3 sequence is 14 residues long. The CDR3 nucleotides read TGTGCCAGCAGTAGAGCGGGAGGGCCAGATACGCAGTATTTT. Translating gives CASSRAGGPDTQYF.

The gene calls are TRBV2 and TRBJ2-1, with 11 bases matching TRBD2. Trimming took 6 bases from V and 7 from J; bases not matched to a gene: 8. CDR1 and CDR2 from the germline V gene are SNHLY and FYNNEI. This CDR3 is built from 15 residues. The CDR3, as DNA: TGTGCCAGCAGCTCGACTAGCGGGATAGAGAATGAGCAGTTCTTC. Its protein is CASSSTSGIENEQFF.

The rearrangement links TRBV15 to TRBJ2-7; TRBD1 aligns across 11 bases. J gave up 7 bases and V 1 base, and 3 bases lay outside the gene matches. The length of the CDR3 is 14 residues. The germline CDR1 and CDR2 sequences are LNHNV and YYDKDF (reference sequence). CDR3 nucleotides: TGTGCCACCAGCAGAGTGGGACAGGGGGAAGAGCAGTACTTC. Amino acids: CATSRVGQGEEQYF.

The V call is TRBV11-2, the J call TRBJ2-1; tentative D call: TRBD1 (6 bases). CDR1 is SGHAT and CDR2 is FQNNGV in the germline V gene. V gave up 5 bases and J gave up 7 bases, with 18 bases separating them. The length of the CDR3 is 15 residues. CDR3 in DNA: TGTGCCAGCAGCGTACAAACAGGGTTTGGGAATGAGCAGTTCTTC. Its protein product is CASSVQTGFGNEQFF.

In its sample, this clonotype was seen a few times. This sequence joins TRBV6-2 or TRBV6-3 and TRBJ1-1; tentatively, D is TRBD1 (5 bases). CDR3 length equals 13 residues. Per the germline V gene, CDR1 is MNHEY and CDR2 is SVGEGT. Trimming cost V 8 bases and J 3 bases, with 13 bases left between them. In nucleotides, the CDR3 is TGTGCCAGCGGGGCTAGGGTGTACACTGAAGCTTTCTTT. Translated, it gives CASGARVYTEAFF.

This clonotype turned up a few times. For the CDR3, the DNA is TGCGCCAGCAGCTCTCCGGGACAGGGGTTGAATGAGCAGTTCTTC. Protein sequence: CASSSPGQGLNEQFF. V is TRBV5-1 and J is TRBJ2-1, with 10 bases matching TRBD1. V lost 3 bases to trimming and J lost 7 bases; unmatched junction nucleotides: 7. Per the germline V gene, CDR1 is SGHRS and CDR2 is YFSETQ. The CDR3 runs 15 residues. The variable domain in full, with the rest retrieved from reference TRBV5-1 and TRBJ2-1, is KAGVTQTPRYLIKTRGQQVTLSCSPISGHRSVSWYQQTPGQGLQFLFEYFSETQRNKGNFPGRFSGRQFSNSRSEMNVSTLELGDSALYLCASSSPGQGLNEQFFGPGTRLTVL.

The chain has TRBV7-9 and TRBJ2-7; a possible D gene is TRBD1 (6 bases). This CDR3 contains 16 residues. Germline V gene lookup returns CDR1 SEHNR and CDR2 FQNEAQ (reference sequence). V was trimmed by 4 bases and J by 2 bases, leaving 18 bases between them. The CDR3 protein is CASSSNRQEVTYEQYF. DNA of the CDR3: TGTGCCAGCAGCTCTAACAGACAGGAGGTGACCTACGAGCAGTACTTC.